Detailed here is one T cell receptor (beta chain). Its target is unknown. This sample was taken from a study of cytomegalovirus exposure and HLA in healthy donors. Study at large: As released early, the data held roughly 85 million unique TCRs from HLA-typed donors. Whole-study results and caveats: Follow-up analysis later connected one missense variant in DCLRE1C with trimming of TCR beta V- and J-genes.

The PCR had 60 Vbeta and 13 Jbeta primers. TCRdb's copy holds only in-frame clones and misses some; the assay was immunoSEQ multiplex PCR. The sample records around 200,000 clones, 60% to 80% being singletons. Germline V CDR1 and CDR2: SEHNR, FQNEAQ (reference sequence). This CDR3 is built from 14 residues. Germline trimming cut 5 bases from V and 7 bases from J; bases unmatched to any gene: 7. The chain carries TRBV7-9 and TRBJ2-1, with 8 bases lining up with TRBD1. Sequencing was performed on PBMCs. This clonotype was obtained from a man aged 18-30 years in good health and CMV-seronegative. The CDR3 nucleotides are TGTGCCAGCAGCGCAGGGGGCGGAATTAATGAGCAGTTCTTC. This codes for CASSAGGGINEQFF.